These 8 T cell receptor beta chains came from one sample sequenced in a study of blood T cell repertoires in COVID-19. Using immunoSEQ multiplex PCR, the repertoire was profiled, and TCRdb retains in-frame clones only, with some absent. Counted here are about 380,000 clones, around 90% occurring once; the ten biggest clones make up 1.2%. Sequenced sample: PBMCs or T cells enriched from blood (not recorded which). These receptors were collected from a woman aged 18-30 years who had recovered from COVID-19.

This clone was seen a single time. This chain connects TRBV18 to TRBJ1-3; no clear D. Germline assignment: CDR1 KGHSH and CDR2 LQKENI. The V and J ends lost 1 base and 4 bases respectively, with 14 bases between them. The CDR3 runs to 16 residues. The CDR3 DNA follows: TGTGCCAGCTCACCACTCGGAGCAGTCTCGGGAAACACCATATATTTT. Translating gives CASSPLGAVSGNTIYF. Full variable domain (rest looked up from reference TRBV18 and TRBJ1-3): NAGVMQNPRHLVRRRGQEARLRCSPMKGHSHVYWYRQLPEEGLKFMVYLQKENIIDESGMPKERFSAEFPKEGPSILRIQQVVRGDSAAYFCASSPLGAVSGNTIYFGEGSWLTVV.

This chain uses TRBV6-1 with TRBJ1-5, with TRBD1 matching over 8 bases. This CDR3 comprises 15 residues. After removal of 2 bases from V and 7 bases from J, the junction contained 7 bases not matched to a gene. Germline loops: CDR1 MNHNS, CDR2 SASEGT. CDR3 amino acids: CASSESSGGRQPQHF. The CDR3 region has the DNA TGTGCCAGCAGTGAATCGTCAGGGGGCAGGCAGCCCCAGCATTTT.

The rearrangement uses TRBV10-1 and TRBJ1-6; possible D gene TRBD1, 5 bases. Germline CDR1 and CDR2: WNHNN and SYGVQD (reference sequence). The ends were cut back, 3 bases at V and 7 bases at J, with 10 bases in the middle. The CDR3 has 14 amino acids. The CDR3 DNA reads TGCGCCAGCAGTGAACAGGCTGAAAATTCACCCCTCCACTTT. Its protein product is CASSEQAENSPLHF.

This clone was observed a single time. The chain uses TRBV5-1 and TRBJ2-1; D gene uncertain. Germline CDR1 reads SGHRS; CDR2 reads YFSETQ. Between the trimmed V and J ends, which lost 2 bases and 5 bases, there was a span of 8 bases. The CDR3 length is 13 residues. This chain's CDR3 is CASSFARNNEQFF. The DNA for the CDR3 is TGCGCCAGCAGCTTTGCTAGAAACAATGAGCAGTTCTTC.

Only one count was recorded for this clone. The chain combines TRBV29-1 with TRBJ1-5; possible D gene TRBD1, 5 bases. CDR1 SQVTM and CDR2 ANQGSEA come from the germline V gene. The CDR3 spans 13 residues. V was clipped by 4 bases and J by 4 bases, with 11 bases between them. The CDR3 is CSVGGGKNQPQHF. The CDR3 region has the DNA TGCAGCGTTGGGGGGGGGAAAAATCAGCCCCAGCATTTT. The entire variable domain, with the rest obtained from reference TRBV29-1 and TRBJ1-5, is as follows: SAVISQKPSRDICQRGTSLTIQCQVDSQVTMMFWYRQQPGQSLTLIATANQGSEATYESGFVIDKFPISRPNLTFSTLTVSNMSPEDSSIYLCSVGGGKNQPQHFGDGTRLSIL.

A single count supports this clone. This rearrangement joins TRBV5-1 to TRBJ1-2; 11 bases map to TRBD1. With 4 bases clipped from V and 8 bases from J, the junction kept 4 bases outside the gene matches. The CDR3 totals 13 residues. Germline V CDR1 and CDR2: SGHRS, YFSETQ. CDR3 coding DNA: TGCGCCAGCAGCAAGGGACAGGGGGGCGGCTACACCTTC. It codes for CASSKGQGGGYTF.

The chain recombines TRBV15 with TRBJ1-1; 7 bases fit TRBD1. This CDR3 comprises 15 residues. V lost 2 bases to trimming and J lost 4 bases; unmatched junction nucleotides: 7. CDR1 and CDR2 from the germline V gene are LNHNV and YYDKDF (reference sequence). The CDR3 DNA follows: TGTGCCACCAGCAGACACAGGGGCTCGCTCACTGAAGCTTTCTTT. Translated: CATSRHRGSLTEAFF.

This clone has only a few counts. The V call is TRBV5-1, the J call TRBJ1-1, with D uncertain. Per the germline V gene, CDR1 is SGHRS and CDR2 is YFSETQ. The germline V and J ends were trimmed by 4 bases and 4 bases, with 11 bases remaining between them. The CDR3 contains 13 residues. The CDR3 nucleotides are TGCGCCAGCAGCGCCGGTACGGGCACTGAAGCTTTCTTT. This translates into CASSAGTGTEAFF.